Listed below are T cell receptor beta chains from one sample, sequenced in a study of blood T cells in healthy people across ages. TCRdb reprocessed the 5' RACE reads with MiXCR, giving one entry per CDR3 protein. The table lists about 800,000 distinct CDR3 sequences, around a quarter of them singletons, with approximately 3.7% in the top ten. This sample also appeared in a second study, on T cells of mothers and their children.

Sequenced material: blood. The receptor source for this set is a boy aged 10-17 years in good health. CDR3s include the opening cysteine and the closing phenylalanine or tryptophan. D genes are given only for firm matches. For some rows the clone size is stated as once, few or many, or as a class when expanded; others skip it.

>TRBD1|TRBV25-1|TRBJ2-7|.
TGTGCCAGCAGTGACCCCGGGACAGCTTATTCCTACGAGCAGTACTTC
CASSDPGTAYSYEQYF
>TRBD2|TRBV7-2|TRBJ2-1|.
TGTGCCAGCAGCTTATGGCTAGCGGGCCCCAGCTCCTACAATGAGCAGTTCTTC
CASSLWLAGPSSYNEQFF
>.|TRBV15|TRBJ2-3|.
TGTGCCACCAGCAGCTTAAAAGCAGGGAAGGGGACAGATACGCAGTATTTT
CATSSLKAGKGTDTQYF
>.|TRBV5-1|TRBJ1-2|.
TGCGCCAGCAGCTTAAGTCTGGGGGCCTATGGCTACACCTTC
CASSLSLGAYGYTF
>.|TRBV12-3/TRBV12-4|TRBJ2-2|.
TGTGCCAGCAGTTTGGCAGGGGTCTCCGGGGAGCTGTTTTTT
CASSLAGVSGELFF
>TRBD1|TRBV6-4|TRBJ1-1|few
TGTGCCAGCAGTACTACCGGGACAGGCTACACTGAAGCTTTCTTT
CASSTTGTGYTEAFF
>.|TRBV7-6|TRBJ2-7|.
TGTGCCAGCAGTCACCAGGAGAGATACGAGCAGTACTTC
CASSHQERYEQYF
>TRBD1|TRBV6-2/TRBV6-3|TRBJ1-2|.
TGTGCCAGCAGTTGGACAGGGGCAAACTATGGCTACACCTTC
CASSWTGANYGYTF
>TRBD2|TRBV20-1|TRBJ2-3|.
TGCAGTGCTACCCCAGCGGGAACTTACACAGATACGCAGTATTTT
CSATPAGTYTDTQYF
>.|TRBV2|TRBJ1-2|.
TGTGCCAGCGGGCCGGGATCCACAAACTATGGCTACACCTTC
CASGPGSTNYGYTF
>TRBD2|TRBV10-3|TRBJ2-7|.
TGTGCCATCAGTGAGCGGGAGGCGGGGGACGAGCAGTACTTC
CAISEREAGDEQYF
>.|TRBV19|TRBJ2-7|.
TGTGCCACGAGGAAGGGACAAAACTCCTACGAGCAGTACTTC
CATRKGQNSYEQYF
>TRBD1|TRBV9|TRBJ2-1|.
TGTGCCAGCAGCCCAGAGGGACAGGGGTTTGGAAATGAGCAGTTCTTC
CASSPEGQGFGNEQFF
>TRBD1|TRBV7-2|TRBJ2-1|.
TGTGCCAGCAGGAAGGACAGGGTCGCTGAGCAGTTCTTC
CASRKDRVAEQFF
>.|TRBV29-1|TRBJ2-1|.
TGCAGCGTTGAAGATATAAACCGACGGAATGAGCAGTTCTTC
CSVEDINRRNEQFF
>TRBD1|TRBV28|TRBJ2-1|.
TGTGCCAGCAGTCCGGACAGGCCCTACAGTGAGCAGTTCTTC
CASSPDRPYSEQFF
>.|TRBV28|TRBJ2-5|few
TGTGCCAGCAGCTTGGGAGGTTTGGGGGGCCAACAAGAGACCCAGTACTTC
CASSLGGLGGQQETQYF
>TRBD1|TRBV27|TRBJ1-5|.
TGTGCCAGCAGTCTTACAGGGGCCGGGCAGCCCCAGCATTTT
CASSLTGAGQPQHF
>TRBD2|TRBV3-1|TRBJ2-2|.
TGTGCCAGCAGCCAAGATCTGTCGGCTAGCGGGGTCGACACCGGGGAGCTGCTTTTT
CASSQDLSASGVDTGELLF
>.|TRBV4-1|TRBJ1-6|.
TGCGCCAGCAGCCACGGACCGATGAGCTCCTATAATTCACCCCTCCACTTT
CASSHGPMSSYNSPLHF
>.|TRBV27|TRBJ2-7|.
TGTGCGTCGTACTCCTTGACGGGACCTTACGAGCAGTACTTC
CASYSLTGPYEQYF
>TRBD2|TRBV28|TRBJ2-5|few
TGTGCCAGCAGTTTATACGGACTAGCGGGGGGGCCGGGGACCCAGTACTTC
CASSLYGLAGGPGTQYF
>TRBD2|TRBV9|TRBJ2-5|few
TGTGCCAGCAGCGTACTGGGGGGGTTCCAAGAGACCCAGTACTTC
CASSVLGGFQETQYF
>.|TRBV7-3|TRBJ2-7|few
TGTGCCAGCAGCTTAAGGGACATAGCCTACGAGCAGTGCTTC
CASSLRDIAYEQCF
>.|TRBV4-1|TRBJ1-2|few
TGCGCCAGCAGCCAAGATACAGGGACGAACTATGGCTACACCTTC
CASSQDTGTNYGYTF
>.|TRBV5-1|TRBJ1-1|.
TGCGCCAGCAGGTCCCTGATGAACACTGAAGCTTTCTTT
CASRSLMNTEAFF
>TRBD1|TRBV7-6|TRBJ2-7|.
TGTGCCAGCAGCACCGGGACAGGGGCCTCCTACGAGCAGTACTTC
CASSTGTGASYEQYF
>TRBD1|TRBV29-1|TRBJ1-4|.
TGCAGCGTTACAGGGGGCGAAAAACTGTTTTTT
CSVTGGEKLFF
>.|TRBV7-2|TRBJ2-5|.
TGTGCCAGCAGCTTAGGGTTCGGGGGCGGGGGAAACCAAGAGACCCAGTACTTC
CASSLGFGGGGNQETQYF
>.|TRBV29-1|TRBJ2-7|.
TGCAGCGTCACCTCACTAAAGGACGAGCAGTACTTC
CSVTSLKDEQYF
>.|TRBV20-1|TRBJ2-5|few
TGCAGTGCTAGAGCTACGGGAGCCAGCCTCAGTCAAGAGACCCAGTACTTC
CSARATGASLSQETQYF
>TRBD2|TRBV28|TRBJ2-7|many
TGTGCCAGCAGCCGGGGACTAGCGGGGATCTACGAGCAGTACTTC
CASSRGLAGIYEQYF
>.|TRBV7-9|TRBJ2-5|few
TGTGCCGGCAGCTTAGAGGTTGGCTACCTCCAAGAGACCCAGTACTTC
CAGSLEVGYLQETQYF
>TRBD2|TRBV7-9|TRBJ2-2|few
TGTGCCAGCAGTTTAGGGCAGCGGGAGCCCCTGTTTTTT
CASSLGQREPLFF
>.|TRBV13|TRBJ2-1|once
TGTGCCAGCAGCTTAGAACAGGGAGGGTCCAATGAGCAGTTCTTC
CASSLEQGGSNEQFF
>TRBD1|TRBV28|TRBJ2-5|few
TGTGCCAGCAGTGACTTAGCCGCCAGCTCAGGGGGTTCCCAAGAGGCCCAGTACTTC
CASSDLAASSGGSQEAQYF
>.|TRBV7-4|TRBJ1-5|.
TGTGCCAGCAGCTTAGAAGGGTCGAGGTGGAGCAATCAGCCCCAGCATTTT
CASSLEGSRWSNQPQHF
>TRBD1|TRBV2|TRBJ1-5|few
TGTGCCAGCAGTGAAATGGAAACAGGGGTTCGCGGTCAGCCCCAGCATTTT
CASSEMETGVRGQPQHF
>.|TRBV6-2/TRBV6-3|TRBJ2-3|.
TGTGCCAGCAAGGTCGGGTATAGCACAGATACGCAGTATTTT
CASKVGYSTDTQYF
>TRBD2|TRBV7-2|TRBJ2-7|once
TGTGCCAGCAGCTTTCGGACTAGCGGGGCCTTACTGGAGCAGTACTTC
CASSFRTSGALLEQYF
>.|TRBV27|TRBJ2-1|few
TGTGCCAGCAGTCCTTTAGGCCAGTACAATGAGCAGTTCTTC
CASSPLGQYNEQFF
>TRBD2|TRBV4-3|TRBJ2-5|.
TGCGCCAGCAGCCCCCACGTCGCACGGACGTCTAGCGGGATAGGAGAGACCCAGTACTTC
CASSPHVARTSSGIGETQYF
>TRBD1|TRBV6-2/TRBV6-3|TRBJ2-7|few
TGTGCCATCGCACAGGGGGCCTACGAGCAGTACTTC
CAIAQGAYEQYF
>.|TRBV6-2/TRBV6-3|TRBJ2-7|.
TGTGCCAGCAGTTACTCGGTGGGAGGAGACGAGCAGTACTTC
CASSYSVGGDEQYF
>TRBD2|TRBV15|TRBJ2-3|few
TGTGCCACCAGCAGAGATGGGTCTAGCGGGATTCTGGCTACGCAGTATTTT
CATSRDGSSGILATQYF
>TRBD2|TRBV29-1|TRBJ2-5|.
TGCAGCGTTGTCACTAGCGGGAGTCAGACCCAGTACTTC
CSVVTSGSQTQYF